Below, one T cell receptor beta chain is given with its context. Germline CDR1 reads KGHSH; CDR2 reads LQKENI. V was pared by 0 bases and J by 3 bases, with 14 bases between. The CDR3 totals 17 residues. TCR beta sequencing covered blood CD8+ and CD4+ T cells. Both CD4+ and CD8+ T cells were negatively isolated, and TEMRA cells underwent FACS enrichment. This entry belongs to a study of CD8 T cells in Susac syndrome. Random hexamers served to reverse transcribe roughly 0.45 to 1 ug RNA. The authors amplified TCR beta CDR3 across 54 Vbeta and 13 Jbeta using immunoSEQ multiplex PCR. TCRdb processed the immunoSEQ multiplex PCR reads anew with MiXCR; each CDR3 protein has one entry. Found here are roughly 47,000 distinct CDR3 sequences, 80% to 95% of them singletons; the top ten hold 0.41%.

The chain carries TRBV18 and TRBJ1-4; D unresolved. The receptor was isolated from a human donor in good health. Sequencing input: CD8+ T cells from PBMCs. The CDR3: CASSPPSGVRANEKLFF. For the CDR3, the DNA is TGTGCCAGCTCACCACCGTCCGGCGTAAGAGCTAATGAAAAACTGTTTTTT.